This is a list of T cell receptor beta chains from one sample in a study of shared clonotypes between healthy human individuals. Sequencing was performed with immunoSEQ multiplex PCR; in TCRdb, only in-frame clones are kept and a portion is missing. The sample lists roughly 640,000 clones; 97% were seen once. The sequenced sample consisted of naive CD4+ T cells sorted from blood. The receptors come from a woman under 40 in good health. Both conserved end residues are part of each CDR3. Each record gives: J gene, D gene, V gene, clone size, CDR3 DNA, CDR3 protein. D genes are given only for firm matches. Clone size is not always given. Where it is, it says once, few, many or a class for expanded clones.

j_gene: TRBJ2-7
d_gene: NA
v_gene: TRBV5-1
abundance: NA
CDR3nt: TGCGCCAGCAGCATGGGATACCCCCCAGACGAGCAGTACTTC
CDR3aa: CASSMGYPPDEQYF

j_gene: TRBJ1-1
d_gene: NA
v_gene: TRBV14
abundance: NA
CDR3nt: TGTGCCAGCAGCCCCCTCGACAGGAGGAACACTGAAGCTTTCTTT
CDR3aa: CASSPLDRRNTEAFF

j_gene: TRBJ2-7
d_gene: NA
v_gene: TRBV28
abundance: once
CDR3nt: TGTGCCAGCGCAGGGGTCTTCGACTACGAGCAGTACTTC
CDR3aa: CASAGVFDYEQYF

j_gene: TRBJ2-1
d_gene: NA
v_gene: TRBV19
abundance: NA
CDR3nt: TGTGCCAGTAGTATATCAGGGATCTCCTACAATGAGCAGTTCTTC
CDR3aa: CASSISGISYNEQFF

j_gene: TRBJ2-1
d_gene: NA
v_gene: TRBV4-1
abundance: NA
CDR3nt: TGCGCCAGCAGCCAACTCGGCTTAAATGAGCAGTTCTTC
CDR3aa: CASSQLGLNEQFF

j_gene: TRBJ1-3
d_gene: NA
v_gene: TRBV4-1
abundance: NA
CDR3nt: TGCGCCAGCAGCCGTTTGAGAAGGCAATCTGGAAACACCATATATTTT
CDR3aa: CASSRLRRQSGNTIYF

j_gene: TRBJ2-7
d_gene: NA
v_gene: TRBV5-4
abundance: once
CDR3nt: TGTGCCAGCAAGACTGAGAGCTCCTACGAGCAGTACTTC
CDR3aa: CASKTESSYEQYF

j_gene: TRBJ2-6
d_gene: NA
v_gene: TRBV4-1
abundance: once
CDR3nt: TGCGCCAGCAGCCAGTACCAACAGGGATCTGGGGCCAACGTCCTGACTTTC
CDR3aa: CASSQYQQGSGANVLTF

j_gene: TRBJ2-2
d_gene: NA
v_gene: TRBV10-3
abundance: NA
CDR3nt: TGTGCCACAGGGGGTTTAGCGGGACAGGGAGGTCCCGGGGAGCTGTTTTTT
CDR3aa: CATGGLAGQGGPGELFF

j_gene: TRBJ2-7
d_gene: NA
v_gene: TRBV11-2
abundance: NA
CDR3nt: TGTGCCAGCAGCGCCTTCGACTTTGCGGTCGAGCAGTACTTC
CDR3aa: CASSAFDFAVEQYF

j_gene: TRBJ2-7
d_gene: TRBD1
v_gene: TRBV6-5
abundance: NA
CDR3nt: TGTGCCAGCATCGGCGGCTCAGGGGGCGCCTACGAGCAGTACTTC
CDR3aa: CASIGGSGGAYEQYF

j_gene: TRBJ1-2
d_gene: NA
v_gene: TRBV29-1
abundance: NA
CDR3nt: TGCAGCGTTGGTCCGGAGGGTCCGTATGGCTACACCTTC
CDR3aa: CSVGPEGPYGYTF

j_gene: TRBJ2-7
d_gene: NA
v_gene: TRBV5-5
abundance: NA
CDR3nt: TGTGCCAGCACTCCTGCGCCGGGGCCCAACGAGCAGTACTTC
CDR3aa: CASTPAPGPNEQYF

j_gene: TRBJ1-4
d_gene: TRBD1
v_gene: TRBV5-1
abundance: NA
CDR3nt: TGCGCCAGCAGCTCGGGACAGGATTATAATGAAAAACTGTTTTTT
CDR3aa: CASSSGQDYNEKLFF

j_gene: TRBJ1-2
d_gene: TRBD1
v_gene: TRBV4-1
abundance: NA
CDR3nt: TGCGCCAGCGGACAGGGTACTTCTACCTTC
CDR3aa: CASGQGTSTF

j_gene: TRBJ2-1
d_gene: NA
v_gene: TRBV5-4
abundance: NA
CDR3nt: TGTGCCAGCAGCTTGGTGTCGGGCAATGAGCAGTTCTTC
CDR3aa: CASSLVSGNEQFF

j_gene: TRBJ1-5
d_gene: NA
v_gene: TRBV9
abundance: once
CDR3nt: TGTGCCAGCAGCGTAGGTGCAGGGGTGGGCAATCAGCCCCAGCATTTT
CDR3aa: CASSVGAGVGNQPQHF

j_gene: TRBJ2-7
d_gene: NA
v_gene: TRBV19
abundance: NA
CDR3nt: TGTGCCAGTAGTATAGCAGGAGGCAGGAACTACGAGCAGTACTTC
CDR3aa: CASSIAGGRNYEQYF

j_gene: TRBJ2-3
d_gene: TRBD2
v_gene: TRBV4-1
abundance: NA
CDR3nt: TGCGCCAGCAGCCAAGCGGGAGGGCCCGGAGATACGCAGTATTTT
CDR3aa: CASSQAGGPGDTQYF

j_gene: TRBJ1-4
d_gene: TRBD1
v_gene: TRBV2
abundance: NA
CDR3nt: TGTGCCAGCAGGGGACAGACAGCAACTAATGAAAAACTGTTTTTT
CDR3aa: CASRGQTATNEKLFF

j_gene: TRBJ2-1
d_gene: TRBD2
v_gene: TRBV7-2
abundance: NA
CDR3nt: TGTGCCAGCAGCTTAGAGGGGTTAGCGGGAGCGGGTAATGAGCAGTTCTTC
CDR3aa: CASSLEGLAGAGNEQFF

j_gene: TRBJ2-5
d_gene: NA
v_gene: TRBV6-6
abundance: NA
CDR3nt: TGTGCCAGCAGTTACTCGTACGTCCAAGAGACCCAGTACTTC
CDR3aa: CASSYSYVQETQYF

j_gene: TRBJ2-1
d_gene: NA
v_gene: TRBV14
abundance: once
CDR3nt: TGTGCCAGCAGCCAAGATGCAGGGAGGGGGACCTACAATGAGCAGTTCTTC
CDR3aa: CASSQDAGRGTYNEQFF

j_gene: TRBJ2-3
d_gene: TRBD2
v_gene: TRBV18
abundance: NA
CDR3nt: TGTGCCAGCTCACCATCGACGGGGGGAAATACGCAGTATTTT
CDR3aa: CASSPSTGGNTQYF

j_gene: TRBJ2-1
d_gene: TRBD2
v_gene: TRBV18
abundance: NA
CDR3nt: TGTGCCAGCTCACTCTCTAGCGGGAGCGATGAGCAGTTCTTC
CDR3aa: CASSLSSGSDEQFF

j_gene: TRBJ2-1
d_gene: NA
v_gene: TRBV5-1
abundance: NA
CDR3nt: TGCGCCAGCAGCTTGGTTCCAGGTGGTGAGCAGTTCTTC
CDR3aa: CASSLVPGGEQFF

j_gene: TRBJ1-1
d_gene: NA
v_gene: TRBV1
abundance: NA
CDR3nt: TGCACCAGCAGCCTGACCCGACAACCAAAGAACACTGAAGCTTTCTTT
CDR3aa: CTSSLTRQPKNTEAFF

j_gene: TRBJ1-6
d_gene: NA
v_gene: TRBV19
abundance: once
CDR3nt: TGTGCCAGCCGCCTTGGAAGGAACAATTCACCCCTCCACTTT
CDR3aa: CASRLGRNNSPLHF

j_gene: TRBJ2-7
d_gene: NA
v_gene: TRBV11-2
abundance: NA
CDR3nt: TGTGCCAGCAGCTCCACGGACGGTCCCTACGAGCAGTACTTC
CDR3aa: CASSSTDGPYEQYF

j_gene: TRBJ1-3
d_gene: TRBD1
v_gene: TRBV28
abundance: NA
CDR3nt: TGTGCCAGCAGTACAGGGGGCGCGGACGGAAACACCATATATTTT
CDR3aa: CASSTGGADGNTIYF

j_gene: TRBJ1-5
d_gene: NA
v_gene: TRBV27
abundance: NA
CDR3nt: TGTGCCAGCAGTCCAGCGGCGGGAGCAGGGCAGCCCCAGCATTTT
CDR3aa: CASSPAAGAGQPQHF

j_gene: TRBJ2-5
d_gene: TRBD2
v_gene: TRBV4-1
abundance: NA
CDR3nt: TGCGCCAGCAGCCGAAGGACTAGCGGGACCTCGGGGATCCAAGAGACCCAGTACTTC
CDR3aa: CASSRRTSGTSGIQETQYF

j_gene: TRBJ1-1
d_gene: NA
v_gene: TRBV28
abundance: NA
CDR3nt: TGTGCCAGCAGTCCGGACAGCGTGAACACTGAAGCTTTCTTT
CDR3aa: CASSPDSVNTEAFF

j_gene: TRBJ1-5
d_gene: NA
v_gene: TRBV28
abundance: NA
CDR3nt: TGTGCCAGCAGTACGGGGGGGAATAGCAATCAGCCCCAGCATTTT
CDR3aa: CASSTGGNSNQPQHF

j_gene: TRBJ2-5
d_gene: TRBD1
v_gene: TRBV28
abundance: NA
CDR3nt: TGTGCCAGCAGTCCATCTTCAGGGGGCCAAGAGACCCAGTACTTC
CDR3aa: CASSPSSGGQETQYF

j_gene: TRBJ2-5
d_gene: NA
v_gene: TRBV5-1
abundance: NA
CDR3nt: TGCGCCAGCACCACCACGTCCGGGACTCCAGAGACCCAGTACTTC
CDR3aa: CASTTTSGTPETQYF

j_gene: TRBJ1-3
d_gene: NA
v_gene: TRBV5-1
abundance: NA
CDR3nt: TGCGCCAGCAGCTTGACGGCTAGTCCCACTTTAAACTCTGGAAACACCATATATTTT
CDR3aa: CASSLTASPTLNSGNTIYF

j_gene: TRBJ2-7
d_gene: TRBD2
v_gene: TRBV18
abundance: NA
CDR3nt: TGTGCCAGCTCACCACCTCGCGGGGGAGTATTTGACGAGCAGTACTTC
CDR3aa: CASSPPRGGVFDEQYF

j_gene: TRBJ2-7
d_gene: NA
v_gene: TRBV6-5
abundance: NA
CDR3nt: TGTGCCAGCAGTTACGGGCTTGGATCCTACGAGCAGTACTTC
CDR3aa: CASSYGLGSYEQYF

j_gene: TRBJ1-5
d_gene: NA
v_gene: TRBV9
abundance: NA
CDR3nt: TGTGCCAGCAGCGTAGGGGCTGCAGATAGCAATCAGCCCCAGCATTTT
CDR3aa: CASSVGAADSNQPQHF

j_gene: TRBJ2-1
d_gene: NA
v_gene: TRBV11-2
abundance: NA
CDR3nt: TGTGCCAGCAGCTTTTTTATAGGCGGCTCCTACAATGAGCAGTTCTTC
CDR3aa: CASSFFIGGSYNEQFF

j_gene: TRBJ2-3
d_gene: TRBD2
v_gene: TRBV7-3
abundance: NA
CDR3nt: TGTGCCAGCAGCTTATTACTAGCGGGAGGGCCAAATACGCAGTATTTT
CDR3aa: CASSLLLAGGPNTQYF

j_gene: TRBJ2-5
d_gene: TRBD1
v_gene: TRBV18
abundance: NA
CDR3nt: TGTGCCAGCTCACCGTTAGGGGGCGCACCGAAAGAGACCCAGTACTTC
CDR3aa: CASSPLGGAPKETQYF